This T cell receptor beta chain is drawn from a study of shared clonotypes between healthy human individuals. As for the study in general: Per-donor plates numbered three CD4 naive, three CD4 memory, two CD8 naive and one CD8 memory.

Deletions cut 4 bases from V and 0 bases from J, with 11 bases between. Germline V lookup: CDR1 SGHRS, CDR2 YFSETQ. CDR3 length: 16 residues. In replicate PCRs of sorted subsets, about 200 ng DNA, roughly 31,000 T cell genomes, was used. The data were produced by immunoSEQ multiplex PCR, yet TCRdb's version contains in-frame clones alone and is incomplete. The sample gives some 1,600,000 clones, 95% to 99% of which show up once; roughly 0.4% is in the top ten. The chain couples TRBV5-1 to TRBJ2-6, with D unclear. Sample: naive CD4+ T cells sorted from blood. Subset described: CD45RA+ positively selected. The receptor comes from a man aged 25-45 years in good health. DNA of the CDR3: TGCGCCAGCAGCCCCCTAGGTGGCTCTGGGGCCAACGTCCTGACTTTC. This translates into CASSPLGGSGANVLTF.